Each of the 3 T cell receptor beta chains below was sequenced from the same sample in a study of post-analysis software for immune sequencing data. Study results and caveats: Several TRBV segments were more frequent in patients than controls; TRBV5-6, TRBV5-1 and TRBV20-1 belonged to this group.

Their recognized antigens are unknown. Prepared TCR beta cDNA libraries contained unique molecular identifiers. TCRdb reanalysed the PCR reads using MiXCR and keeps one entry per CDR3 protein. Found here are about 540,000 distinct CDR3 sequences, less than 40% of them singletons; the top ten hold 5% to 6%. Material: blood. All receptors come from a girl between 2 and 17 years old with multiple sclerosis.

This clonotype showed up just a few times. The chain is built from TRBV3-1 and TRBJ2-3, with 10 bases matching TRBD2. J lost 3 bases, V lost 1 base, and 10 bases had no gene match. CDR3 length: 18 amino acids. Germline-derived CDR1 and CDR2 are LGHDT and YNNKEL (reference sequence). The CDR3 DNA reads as TGTGCCAGCAGCCAAGTAGTGAGCGGGGGGGGGCGGACAGATACGCAGTATTTT. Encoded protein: CASSQVVSGGGRTDTQYF.

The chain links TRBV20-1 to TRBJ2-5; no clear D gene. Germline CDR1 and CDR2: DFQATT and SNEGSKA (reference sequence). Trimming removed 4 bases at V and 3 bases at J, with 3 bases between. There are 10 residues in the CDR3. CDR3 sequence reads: CSANKETQYF. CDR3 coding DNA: TGCAGTGCTAACAAAGAGACCCAGTACTTC.

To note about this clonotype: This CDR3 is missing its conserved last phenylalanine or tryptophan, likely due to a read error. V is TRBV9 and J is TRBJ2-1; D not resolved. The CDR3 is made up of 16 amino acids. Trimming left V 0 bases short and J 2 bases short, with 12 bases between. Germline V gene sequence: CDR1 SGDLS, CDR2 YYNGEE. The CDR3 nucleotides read TGTGCCAGCAGCGTAGGAACGATTAGTACCTACAATGAGCAGTTCGTC. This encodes CASSVGTISTYNEQFV.